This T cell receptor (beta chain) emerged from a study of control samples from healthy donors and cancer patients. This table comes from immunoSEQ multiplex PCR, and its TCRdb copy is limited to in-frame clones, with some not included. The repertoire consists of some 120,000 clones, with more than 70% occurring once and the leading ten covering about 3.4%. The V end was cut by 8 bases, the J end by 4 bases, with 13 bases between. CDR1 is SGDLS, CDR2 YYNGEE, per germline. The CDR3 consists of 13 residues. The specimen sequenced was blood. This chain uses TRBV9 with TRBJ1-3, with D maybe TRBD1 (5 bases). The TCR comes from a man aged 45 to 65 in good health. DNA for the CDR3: TGTGCCAGTGGGGGGGTCTCAGGAAACACCATATATTTT. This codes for CASGGVSGNTIYF.